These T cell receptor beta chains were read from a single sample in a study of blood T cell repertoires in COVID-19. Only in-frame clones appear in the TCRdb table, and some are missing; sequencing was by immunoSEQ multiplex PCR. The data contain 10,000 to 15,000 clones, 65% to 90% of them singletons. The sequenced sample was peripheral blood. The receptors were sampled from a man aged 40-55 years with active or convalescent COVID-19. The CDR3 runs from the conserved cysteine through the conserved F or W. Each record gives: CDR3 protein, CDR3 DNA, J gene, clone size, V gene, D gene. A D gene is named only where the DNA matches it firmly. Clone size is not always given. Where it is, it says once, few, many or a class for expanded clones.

CDR3aa: CASSPAGGFTGELFF
CDR3nt: TGTGCCAGCAGTCCAGCGGGAGGGTTCACCGGGGAGCTGTTTTTT
j_gene: TRBJ2-2
abundance: .
v_gene: TRBV7-8
d_gene: TRBD2

CDR3aa: CASSMRQFYEQYF
CDR3nt: TGTGCCAGTAGTATGCGACAGTTCTACGAGCAGTACTTC
j_gene: TRBJ2-7
abundance: .
v_gene: TRBV19
d_gene: .

CDR3aa: CASSLKRLAGYNEQFF
CDR3nt: TGTGCCAGCAGCTTAAAGAGACTAGCGGGTTACAATGAGCAGTTCTTC
j_gene: TRBJ2-1
abundance: .
v_gene: TRBV11-3
d_gene: TRBD2

CDR3aa: CASSLGTGKETQYF
CDR3nt: TGTGCCAGCAGCTTAGGGACAGGGAAAGAGACCCAGTACTTC
j_gene: TRBJ2-5
abundance: .
v_gene: TRBV7-9
d_gene: TRBD1

CDR3aa: CASSAVSYNEQFF
CDR3nt: TGTGCCAGCAGTGCCGTCTCCTACAATGAGCAGTTCTTC
j_gene: TRBJ2-1
abundance: .
v_gene: TRBV2
d_gene: .

CDR3aa: CASTPSFLSAGNGYTF
CDR3nt: TGTGCCAGCACCCCTTCTTTCCTCTCCGCGGGAAATGGCTACACCTTC
j_gene: TRBJ1-2
abundance: .
v_gene: TRBV27
d_gene: .

CDR3aa: CASGPGLYYEQYF
CDR3nt: TGTGCCAGCGGGCCGGGACTCTACTACGAGCAGTACTTC
j_gene: TRBJ2-7
abundance: .
v_gene: TRBV2
d_gene: .

CDR3aa: CASSWVLGEGETGELFF
CDR3nt: TGTGCCAGCAGCTGGGTCCTGGGGGAGGGGGAAACCGGGGAGCTGTTTTTT
j_gene: TRBJ2-2
abundance: .
v_gene: TRBV11-2
d_gene: .

CDR3aa: CASSPDGRAGETQYF
CDR3nt: TGTGCCAGCAGCCCCGACGGGAGGGCCGGGGAGACCCAGTACTTC
j_gene: TRBJ2-5
abundance: .
v_gene: TRBV3-1/TRBV3-2
d_gene: TRBD2

CDR3aa: CASSPRPLGRMDTQYF
CDR3nt: TGTGCCAGCAGCCCCCGTCCGTTGGGGAGGATGGATACGCAGTATTTT
j_gene: TRBJ2-3
abundance: .
v_gene: TRBV6-2/TRBV6-3
d_gene: .

CDR3aa: CASSWAGIEGNTIYF
CDR3nt: TGTGCCAGCAGTTGGGCAGGGATCGAGGGAAACACCATATATTTT
j_gene: TRBJ1-3
abundance: .
v_gene: TRBV28
d_gene: .

CDR3aa: CASSLPPGGGRIPYNEQFF
CDR3nt: TGTGCCAGCAGTTTACCCCCTGGGGGGGGGCGAATTCCCTACAATGAGCAGTTCTTC
j_gene: TRBJ2-1
abundance: .
v_gene: TRBV28
d_gene: .

CDR3aa: CASSVVAGTETQYF
CDR3nt: TGTGCCAGCAGTGTGGTAGCGGGGACAGAGACCCAGTACTTC
j_gene: TRBJ2-5
abundance: .
v_gene: TRBV6-4
d_gene: TRBD2

CDR3aa: CASGRQMNTEAFF
CDR3nt: TGTGCCAGCGGCCGACAGATGAACACTGAAGCTTTCTTT
j_gene: TRBJ1-1
abundance: .
v_gene: TRBV27
d_gene: .

CDR3aa: CASMPRAQNTDTQYF
CDR3nt: TGTGCCAGCATGCCCAGGGCCCAAAACACAGATACGCAGTATTTT
j_gene: TRBJ2-3
abundance: .
v_gene: TRBV7-8
d_gene: .

CDR3aa: CSVARAYEQYF
CDR3nt: TGCAGCGTGGCGAGGGCTTACGAGCAGTACTTC
j_gene: TRBJ2-7
abundance: .
v_gene: TRBV29-1
d_gene: .

CDR3aa: CAWSVRRDGELFF
CDR3nt: TGTGCCTGGAGTGTAAGACGGGACGGGGAGCTGTTTTTT
j_gene: TRBJ2-2
abundance: .
v_gene: TRBV30
d_gene: .

CDR3aa: CASSFLGQGVYNEQFF
CDR3nt: TGTGCCAGCAGTTTTTTAGGACAGGGGGTATACAATGAGCAGTTCTTC
j_gene: TRBJ2-1
abundance: .
v_gene: TRBV27
d_gene: TRBD1

CDR3aa: CASGLVLGHHQETQYF
CDR3nt: TGTGCTAGTGGTTTGGTACTGGGACACCACCAAGAGACCCAGTACTTC
j_gene: TRBJ2-5
abundance: .
v_gene: TRBV12-5
d_gene: .

CDR3aa: CASSPVRDTEAFF
CDR3nt: TGTGCCAGCAGCCCCGTGAGAGACACTGAAGCTTTCTTT
j_gene: TRBJ1-1
abundance: .
v_gene: TRBV6-2/TRBV6-3
d_gene: .

CDR3aa: CATSREGGQETQYF
CDR3nt: TGTGCCACCAGCAGAGAGGGGGGTCAGGAGACCCAGTACTTC
j_gene: TRBJ2-5
abundance: .
v_gene: TRBV15
d_gene: .

CDR3aa: CASHAGGDYNEQFF
CDR3nt: TGTGCCAGTCATGCGGGAGGTGACTACAATGAGCAGTTCTTC
j_gene: TRBJ2-1
abundance: few
v_gene: TRBV19
d_gene: TRBD2

CDR3aa: CAISEQGGSSNQPQHF
CDR3nt: TGTGCCATCAGTGAACAGGGCGGGAGTTCCAATCAGCCCCAGCATTTT
j_gene: TRBJ1-5
abundance: .
v_gene: TRBV10-3
d_gene: .

CDR3aa: CASSSTTVANSPLHF
CDR3nt: TGTGCCAGCAGTTCTACGACAGTAGCTAATTCACCCCTCCACTTT
j_gene: TRBJ1-6
abundance: .
v_gene: TRBV6-5
d_gene: .

CDR3aa: CASSFRGRSYNEQFF
CDR3nt: TGTGCCAGCAGTTTCAGGGGGCGGTCCTACAATGAGCAGTTCTTC
j_gene: TRBJ2-1
abundance: .
v_gene: TRBV2
d_gene: TRBD1

CDR3aa: CASSLGQGPNEQYF
CDR3nt: TGCGCCAGCAGCTTGGGACAGGGGCCCAACGAGCAGTACTTC
j_gene: TRBJ2-7
abundance: .
v_gene: TRBV5-1
d_gene: TRBD1

CDR3aa: CASSAEPATASGANYEQYF
CDR3nt: TGTGCCAGCAGCGCCGAACCTGCCACGGCTTCAGGGGCCAACTACGAGCAGTACTTC
j_gene: TRBJ2-7
abundance: .
v_gene: TRBV5-4
d_gene: .

CDR3aa: CASSFPGDNEQYF
CDR3nt: TGTGCCAGCAGTTTCCCCGGTGACAACGAGCAGTACTTC
j_gene: TRBJ2-7
abundance: few
v_gene: TRBV7-9
d_gene: .